Following are 14 T cell receptor beta chains from one sample sequenced in a study of cytotoxic CD8 clonotypes in ibrutinib-treated CLL. Repertoires were generated with immunoSEQ multiplex PCR, while TCRdb's copy carries only in-frame clones and drops some. The repertoire holds 200,000 or so clones, with approximately 70% as singletons. The sequences come from PBMCs, collected after 12 months of ibrutinib treatment. All receptors derive from a human donor with chronic lymphocytic leukemia.

This clone was observed a few times. The gene calls are TRBV9 and TRBJ2-1, with D maybe TRBD2 (5 bases). Germline V gene data show CDR1 as SGDLS and CDR2 as YYNGEE. The CDR3 has 17 amino acids. V was clipped by 0 bases and J by 0 bases, with 13 bases between them. The CDR3 loop reads CASSVGFSVSSYNEQFF. DNA for the CDR3: TGTGCCAGCAGCGTAGGATTTAGCGTGAGCTCCTACAATGAGCAGTTCTTC.

V gene TRBV27 combines with J gene TRBJ1-5; D gene ambiguous. With 6 bases removed from V and 3 bases from J, the gap between germline ends came to 15 bases. Germline V CDR1 and CDR2: MNHEY, SMNVEV (reference sequence). The CDR3 loop spans 15 amino acids. The CDR3 region is CASSLKFGFNQPQHF. The DNA for the CDR3 is TGTGCCAGCAGCTTAAAGTTCGGGTTCAATCAGCCCCAGCATTTT.

The CDR3 protein is CASSLAEETGELFF. The DNA for the CDR3 is TGTGCCAGCAGTTTAGCGGAAGAGACCGGGGAGCTGTTTTTT. The chain employs TRBV6-5 and TRBJ2-2; a possible D gene is TRBD2 (6 bases). V gave up 4 bases and J gave up 5 bases, with 11 bases separating them. The CDR3 is made up of 14 amino acids. Germline assignment: CDR1 MNHEY and CDR2 SVGAGI.

The chain employs TRBV28 and TRBJ1-1, with TRBD1 identical over 8 bases. This CDR3 spans 15 amino acids. Germline-derived CDR1 and CDR2 are MDHEN and SYDVKM. V shed 8 bases, J shed 4 bases, and the junction held 12 bases outside the gene matches. The CDR3 region is CASGSSRGQGTEAFF. In DNA, the CDR3 is TGTGCCAGCGGTTCGAGCAGGGGGCAGGGCACTGAAGCTTTCTTT.

The chain recombines TRBV7-8 with TRBJ1-3; D is uncertain. CDR1 is SGHVS and CDR2 is FQNEAQ in the germline V gene. Trimming left V 5 bases short and J 0 bases short, with 14 bases between. The CDR3 runs 16 residues. The CDR3 loop reads CASSDVPSSSGNTIYF. CDR3 coding DNA: TGTGCCAGCAGCGACGTCCCCTCGAGCTCTGGAAACACCATATATTTT.

J is TRBJ2-7 and V is TRBV28; 10 bases are a match to TRBD1. The V and J ends lost 5 bases and 6 bases, in that order; junction bases with no gene match: 7. The CDR3 contains 14 residues. Per germline, CDR1 MDHEN and CDR2 SYDVKM. CDR3 amino acids: CASSPGTGDSEQYF. The DNA for the CDR3 is TGTGCCAGCAGTCCCGGGACAGGGGACTCCGAGCAGTACTTC.

This clone has just a few counts. The V and J genes are TRBV30 and TRBJ1-1; D gene ambiguous. This CDR3 spans 13 amino acids. Germline V gives CDR1 GTSNPN, CDR2 SVGIG (reference sequence). Trimming stripped 3 bases from V and 0 bases from J, with 8 bases between. The CDR3, as DNA: TGTGCCTGGAGGACGAACTTGAACACTGAAGCTTTCTTT. Encoded protein: CAWRTNLNTEAFF.

This clone has just a few counts. The chain carries TRBV28 and TRBJ2-7; D call uncertain. The CDR3 runs to 12 residues. V was clipped by 6 bases and J by 2 bases, with 8 bases between them. Germline-derived CDR1 and CDR2 are MDHEN and SYDVKM. The CDR3 protein is CASRDGPYEQYF. In DNA form, the CDR3 reads TGTGCCAGCAGGGACGGTCCCTACGAGCAGTACTTC.

J is TRBJ2-1 and V is TRBV7-6; 10 bases are shared with TRBD2. From germline, CDR1 is SGHVS and CDR2 FNYEAQ. The CDR3 consists of 16 residues. Germline trimming cut 5 bases from V and 4 bases from J; bases unmatched to any gene: 8. The CDR3 is CASSRKAGGGYNEQFF. As DNA, the CDR3 is TGTGCCAGCAGCCGTAAAGCGGGAGGGGGTTACAATGAGCAGTTCTTC.

The CDR3 nucleotides are TGCAGCGTCCAAGGACAGGGCGGTGGGACCCAGTACTTC. Amino acid sequence: CSVQGQGGGTQYF. The chain recombines TRBV29-1 with TRBJ2-5, with 8 positions matching TRBD1. The CDR3 totals 13 residues. CDR1 and CDR2 from the germline V gene are SQVTM and ANQGSEA. V was pared by 6 bases and J by 7 bases, with 10 bases of the junction left unmatched.

This clone was seen a single time. V is TRBV30 and J is TRBJ1-4; 7 bases agree with TRBD1. V dropped 0 bases and J dropped 6; count of bases not matched to a gene: 7. The CDR3 runs 15 residues. The germline V gene encodes CDR1 GTSNPN and CDR2 SVGIG (reference sequence). CDR3 coding DNA: TGTGCCTGGAGTGTCCTCAGGGGGATTGATGAAAAACTGTTTTTT. Protein: CAWSVLRGIDEKLFF.

This sequence joins TRBV27 and TRBJ2-5; TRBD1 might be the D (5 bases). V lost 5 bases, J lost 4 bases, and 14 bases lay in between. There are 14 residues in the CDR3. The germline V gene has CDR1 MNHEY and CDR2 SMNVEV (reference sequence). DNA of the CDR3: TGTGCCAGCAGTCGCAACAGGTTTGGAGAGACCCAGTACTTC. It translates to CASSRNRFGETQYF.

This chain links TRBV2 with TRBJ2-7; tentatively, D is TRBD2 (5 bases). This CDR3 has 14 residues. Trimming removed 4 bases at V and 4 bases at J, with 14 bases between. Per the germline V gene, CDR1 is SNHLY and CDR2 is FYNNEI. CDR3 sequence reads: CASSVGLAKYEQYF. The CDR3 nucleotides are TGTGCCAGCAGTGTCGGTCTAGCCAAATACGAGCAGTACTTC.

The chain recombines TRBV28 with TRBJ2-7; TRBD2 matches 9 bases. Germline CDR1 reads MDHEN; CDR2 reads SYDVKM. V shed 2 bases, J shed 7 bases, and the junction held 6 bases outside the gene matches. The CDR3 has 14 residues. The CDR3 nucleotides are TGTGCCAGCAGTTTAGTAGCGGGAGTAAGGGAGCAGTACTTC. Translated, it gives CASSLVAGVREQYF.